This is a list of T cell receptor beta chains from one sample in a study of CD8 T cells in Susac syndrome. Via MiXCR, TCRdb re-called the immunoSEQ multiplex PCR reads, giving one row per CDR3 protein. In the table there are around 45,000 distinct CDR3 sequences, 90% to 95% of which are singletons. Material: CD8+ T cells from PBMCs. All receptors derive from a human donor in good health. Both conserved end residues are part of each CDR3. The order of the fields is J gene, D gene, clone size, V gene, CDR3 protein, CDR3 DNA. A D gene is named only where the DNA matches it firmly. For some rows the clone size is stated as once, few or many, or as a class when expanded; others skip it.

>TRBJ2-7|TRBD1|NA|TRBV27
CASYLTGSSEQYF
TGTGCCAGCTACCTGACAGGGAGTTCCGAGCAGTACTTC
>TRBJ2-3|NA|NA|TRBV18
CASSPLNSDQSTDTQYF
TGTGCCAGCTCACCATTAAATTCGGACCAATCCACAGATACGCAGTATTTT
>TRBJ1-5|NA|NA|TRBV19
CASSIRHGGGQPQHF
TGTGCCAGTAGTATCCGGCACGGGGGAGGACAGCCCCAGCATTTT
>TRBJ1-4|NA|NA|TRBV7-9
CASSPPGNEKLFF
TGTGCCAGCAGCCCTCCCGGTAATGAAAAACTGTTTTTT
>TRBJ2-7|NA|few|TRBV11-2
CASSPSREQYF
TGTGCCAGCAGTCCCTCTAGGGAGCAGTACTTC
>TRBJ2-7|TRBD1|NA|TRBV6-2/TRBV6-3
CASRLTGGSSYEQYF
TGTGCCAGCAGGCTAACAGGGGGTTCCTCCTACGAGCAGTACTTC
>TRBJ1-3|NA|NA|TRBV7-9
CASSYGNTIYF
TGTGCCAGCAGCTATGGAAACACCATATATTTT
>TRBJ2-7|TRBD1|NA|TRBV6-5
CASSYGVGTGAEQYF
TGTGCCAGCAGTTACGGTGTCGGGACAGGGGCCGAGCAGTACTTC
>TRBJ2-7|TRBD1|NA|TRBV10-3
CAMRDRARDEQYF
TGTGCCATGCGGGACAGGGCTCGGGACGAGCAGTACTTC
>TRBJ2-1|NA|NA|TRBV9
CASSDRGMNEQFF
TGTGCCAGCAGCGACCGAGGGATGAATGAGCAGTTCTTC